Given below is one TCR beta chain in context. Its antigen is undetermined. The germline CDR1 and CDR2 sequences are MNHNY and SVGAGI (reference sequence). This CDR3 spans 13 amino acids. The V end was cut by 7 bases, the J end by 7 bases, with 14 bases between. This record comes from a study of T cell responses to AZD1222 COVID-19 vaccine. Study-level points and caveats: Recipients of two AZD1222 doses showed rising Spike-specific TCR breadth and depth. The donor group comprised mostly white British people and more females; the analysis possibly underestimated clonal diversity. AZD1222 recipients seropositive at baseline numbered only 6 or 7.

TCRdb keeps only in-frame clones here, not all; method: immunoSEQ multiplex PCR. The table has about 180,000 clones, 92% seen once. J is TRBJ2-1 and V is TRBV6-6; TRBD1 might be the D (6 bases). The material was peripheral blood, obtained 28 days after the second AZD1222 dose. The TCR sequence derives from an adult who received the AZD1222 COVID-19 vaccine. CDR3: CASTSRGGNEQFF. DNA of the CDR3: TGTGCCAGCACTTCCCGAGGGGGAAATGAGCAGTTCTTC.